The 15 T cell receptor beta chains below were found in one sample sequenced in a study of preoperative IRX-2 immunotherapy in early breast cancer. Treatment of the sample: preoperative locoregional IRX-2 cytokine immunotherapy. Assay used: immunoSEQ multiplex PCR; TCRdb lists only in-frame clones, some missing. The sample has 20,000 to 30,000 clones, 78% seen once; the top ten hold less than 2.5%. Sequencing used lymph node tissue, obtained before IRX-2 immunotherapy. The receptors were gathered from a human donor with breast cancer.

The chain uses TRBV6-8 and TRBJ1-1; D perhaps matches TRBD1 (5 bases). The CDR3 loop spans 14 amino acids. The ends were cut back, 2 bases at V and 3 bases at J, with 10 bases in the middle. Germline assignment: CDR1 MNHGY and CDR2 SAAAGT. CDR3 nucleotide sequence: TGTGCCAGCAGTTACAAAGGGGAGGACACTGAAGCTTTCTTT. Its translation is CASSYKGEDTEAFF.

The chain links TRBV28 to TRBJ1-5, with a tentative D call TRBD1 (6 bases). V shed 5 bases and J shed 2 bases, with 19 bases lying between them. Germline V CDR1 and CDR2: MDHEN, SYDVKM. The CDR3 length is 17 residues. The CDR3 region is CASSPLGRGGGNQPQHF. The DNA for the CDR3 is TGTGCCAGCAGTCCCCTTGGCAGGGGAGGCGGCAATCAGCCCCAGCATTTT.

The rearrangement joins TRBV6-8 to TRBJ1-4; 8 positions match TRBD1. This CDR3 contains 15 residues. V dropped 10 bases and J dropped 3; count of bases not matched to a gene: 10. Germline assignment: CDR1 MNHGY and CDR2 SAAAGT. The chain's CDR3 is CAISNTQGANEKLFF. CDR3 in DNA: TGTGCCATCAGCAATACACAGGGGGCTAATGAAAAACTGTTTTTT.

V usage is TRBV6-8 and J usage is TRBJ1-5; 10 bases are a match to TRBD1. There are 16 residues in the CDR3. Trimming took 8 bases from V and 11 from J; bases not matched to a gene: 18. Germline V CDR1 and CDR2: MNHGY, SAAAGT. The CDR3 loop is CASSFFRTGGPKTQHF. The DNA for the CDR3 is TGTGCCAGCTCATTCTTCAGGACAGGGGGTCCCAAGACCCAGCATTTT.

The chain uses TRBV19 and TRBJ2-1; TRBD1 matches 11 bases. The CDR3 has 16 residues. Germline assignment: CDR1 LNHDA and CDR2 SQIVND (reference sequence). With V trimmed by 5 bases and J by 3 bases, 6 bases remained unmatched. Here the CDR3 DNA reads TGTGCCAGTAGTCTAACCGGGACAGGGGGCTACAATGAGCAGTTCTTC. It translates to CASSLTGTGGYNEQFF.

This clone was counted a few times. The rearrangement uses TRBV11-3 and TRBJ1-5; 9 nucleotides line up with TRBD1. The germline V gene has CDR1 SGHNT and CDR2 YENEEA. Trimming took 3 bases from V and 6 from J; bases not matched to a gene: 6. This CDR3 has 15 residues. The CDR3 sequence: CASSFGTGYSQPQHF. The CDR3 region has the DNA TGTGCCAGCAGCTTTGGGACAGGGTATAGTCAGCCCCAGCATTTT.

The chain is built from TRBV6-8 and TRBJ1-4; D unresolved. Germline CDR1 MNHGY, CDR2 SAAAGT. Trimming shortened V by 6 bases and J by 4 bases, and 15 bases separated the two germline ends. The CDR3 totals 15 residues. The CDR3, as DNA: TGTGCCAGCAGATTTCAGCTCGAGATTAATGAAAAACTGTTTTTT. Amino acid sequence: CASRFQLEINEKLFF.

This rearrangement joins TRBV18 to TRBJ1-3; D not certain. The CDR3 covers 17 residues. The ends were cut back, 3 bases at V and 0 bases at J, with 15 bases in the middle. Germline V CDR1 and CDR2: KGHSH, LQKENI. CDR3 residues: CASSPRSLRSSGNTIYF. The CDR3 region has the DNA TGTGCCAGCTCACCCCGCTCATTACGGAGCTCTGGAAACACCATATATTTT.

This chain connects TRBV6-8 to TRBJ2-7; tentative D call: TRBD1 (6 bases). The CDR3 loop spans 13 amino acids. Germline V lookup: CDR1 MNHGY, CDR2 SAAAGT. Trimming shortened V by 6 bases and J by 6 bases, and 15 bases separated the two germline ends. This CDR3 reads CASSYNRAGEQYF. CDR3 DNA: TGTGCCAGCAGCTATAACAGGGCAGGCGAGCAGTACTTC.

The rearrangement links TRBV30 to TRBJ1-2, with 7 bases lining up with TRBD1. The CDR3 has 13 residues. CDR1 GTSNPN and CDR2 SVGIG come from the germline V gene (reference sequence). The J segment lost 6 bases and the V segment lost 8 bases, leaving 12 bases of the junction unmatched. The CDR3 reads CARQGGVLDGYTF. CDR3 nucleotides: TGTGCCAGACAGGGAGGGGTGCTCGATGGCTACACCTTC.

The CDR3 DNA follows: TGTGCCAGCAGTACGAGGACAGGGCCCCTCAATTCACCCCTCCACTTT. Amino acid sequence: CASSTRTGPLNSPLHF. The V gene is TRBV28, the J gene TRBJ1-6; 8 bases fit TRBD1. CDR1 is MDHEN and CDR2 is SYDVKM in the germline V gene. Trimming at V came to 5 bases and at J to 7 bases, leaving 10 bases not matched to a gene. The CDR3 consists of 16 residues.

This sequence joins TRBV6-8 and TRBJ1-3, with 12 bases aligning to TRBD1. Germline CDR1 is MNHGY and CDR2 is SAAAGT. This CDR3 has 18 residues. V lost 8 bases and J lost 4; bases outside the gene matches: 15. Written as DNA, the CDR3 is TGTGCCAGCTTCCACCGGGGGACAGGGGGCGAGCAGGGAAACACCATATATTTT. This gives the protein CASFHRGTGGEQGNTIYF.

The chain recombines TRBV11-3 with TRBJ1-1, with 7 bases fitting TRBD1. The CDR3 runs to 15 residues. CDR1 and CDR2 from the germline V gene are SGHNT and YENEEA. V shed 2 bases, J shed 5 bases, and the junction held 8 bases outside the gene matches. The DNA for the CDR3 is TGTGCCAGCAGCTTACTCCTTACAGGGGTGACTGAAGCTTTCTTT. Its protein is CASSLLLTGVTEAFF.

The V and J genes are TRBV11-3 and TRBJ1-5; unclear D gene. Trimming took 5 bases from V and 2 from J, leaving 13 bases between them. Germline CDR1 is SGHNT and CDR2 is YENEEA. The CDR3 covers 15 residues. In DNA, the CDR3 is TGTGCCAGCAGCATCCGGACGGCAGGCAATCAGCCCCAGCATTTT. Amino acids: CASSIRTAGNQPQHF.

The sample holds one count of this clone. The rearrangement links TRBV19 to TRBJ2-3; D gene uncertain. The germline V and J ends were trimmed by 6 bases and 0 bases, with 13 bases remaining between them. Germline assignment: CDR1 LNHDA and CDR2 SQIVND (reference sequence). The CDR3 is 15 amino acids. DNA of the CDR3: TGTGCCAGTAGAGGGTCTCTGACTAGCACAGATACGCAGTATTTT. Protein sequence: CASRGSLTSTDTQYF.